Below, 5 T cell receptor beta chains from the same sample are listed, as sequenced in a study of blood T cells in healthy people across ages. With a J-beta primer mix and a sample-barcoded 5' primer, a second PCR ran roughly 6 to 12 cycles. TCRdb reprocessed the 5' RACE reads with MiXCR, giving one entry per CDR3 protein. The table has roughly 800,000 distinct CDR3 sequences, roughly 64% seen once. Sequenced material: blood. The receptors here all came from a man aged 25-45 years in good health.

The rearrangement uses TRBV18 and TRBJ2-5; 12 nucleotides align to TRBD1. The ends lost 6 bases at V and 8 bases at J; junction bases unmatched: 10. The CDR3 is made up of 15 amino acids. Germline-derived CDR1 and CDR2 are KGHSH and LQKENI. CDR3 amino acids: CASSPVGTGGDTQYF. In nucleotides, the CDR3 is TGTGCCAGCTCGCCTGTCGGGACAGGGGGCGATACCCAGTACTTC. The whole variable domain, filled in from reference TRBV18 and TRBJ2-5, reads NAGVMQNPRHLVRRRGQEARLRCSPMKGHSHVYWYRQLPEEGLKFMVYLQKENIIDESGMPKERFSAEFPKEGPSILRIQQVVRGDSAAYFCASSPVGTGGDTQYFGPGTRLLVL.

The V and J genes are TRBV24-1 and TRBJ2-5; D remains ambiguous. The J call may not be correct, given that the DNA end is closer to TRBJ2-7. This CDR3 region has 13 residues. CDR1 and CDR2 (germline): KGHDR, SFDVKD. The CDR3 bases are TGTGCCACCAGTATTGGCGAAGCCTACGAGCAGTACTTC. It yields the protein CATSIGEAYEQYF.

This clonotype has just a few counts. CDR3 sequence reads: CASSPGREGLIGSYEQYF. The CDR3 coding sequence is TGTGCCAGCAGCCCCGGGCGGGAGGGCCTCATCGGCTCCTACGAGCAGTACTTC. The V gene is TRBV12-3 or TRBV12-4, the J gene TRBJ2-7, with 9 bases matching TRBD2. Germline trimming cut 6 bases from V and 0 bases from J; bases unmatched to any gene: 15. The CDR3 has 18 residues.

The V and J genes are TRBV19 and TRBJ2-1; the match to TRBD2 covers 7 bases. This CDR3 comprises 15 residues. Germline CDR1 LNHDA, CDR2 SQIVND (reference sequence). Trimming cost V 3 bases and J 7 bases; bases outside gene matches: 9. The CDR3 nucleotides are TGTGCCAGTAGTATGAGGCGGGGGTTCGTAAATGAGCAGTTCTTC. Amino acid sequence: CASSMRRGFVNEQFF.

V gene TRBV28 combines with J gene TRBJ2-5; 7 nucleotides align to TRBD2. Per germline, CDR1 MDHEN and CDR2 SYDVKM. The CDR3 is made up of 14 amino acids. Losses at the gene ends were 7 bases for V and 11 bases for J; bases not matched to a gene: 16. In DNA form, the CDR3 reads TGTGCCAGCACCCCCGGGACTACGTACAATGAGCAGTACTTC. Protein product: CASTPGTTYNEQYF.